This T cell receptor beta chain derives from a study of T cells in Graves' hyperthyroidism and ophthalmopathy. Amplified TCR beta CDR3 regions came from RNA transcripts. A first-round RT-PCR of the TCR CDR3 used the HTBI primer set. TCRdb processed the multiplex PCR reads anew with MiXCR; each CDR3 protein has one entry. The data show roughly 510,000 distinct CDR3 sequences, roughly 20% seen once. V lost 9 bases and J 2 bases, leaving 16 bases between the germline ends. The CDR3 is 14 amino acids. Per germline, CDR1 KGHDR and CDR2 SFDVKD. The TCR sequence derives from a young man with Graves' hyperthyroidism. Sequencing input: blood. The gene calls are TRBV24-1 and TRBJ2-7, with D possibly TRBD1 on 6 matching bases. CDR3 in amino acids: CATQDSGAPYEQYF. For the CDR3, the DNA is TGTGCCACCCAGGACAGCGGAGCTCCCTACGAGCAGTACTTC.